This TCR beta chain was identified in a study of control samples from healthy donors and cancer patients. This clone was counted once. TCRdb's table, derived via immunoSEQ multiplex PCR, lists solely in-frame clones and lacks some. The data show around 83,000 clones, approximately 94% seen once. V lost 3 bases and J 4 bases, leaving 16 bases between the germline ends. This CDR3 comprises 16 residues. This TCR was recovered from a woman between 35 and 50 years old with lung cancer. This sequence joins TRBV23-1 and TRBJ1-5; D is uncertain. TRBV23-1 is sorted into the ORF group, with uncertain function. Sequencing was performed on PBMCs. CDR3 bases: TGCGCCAGCAGTCATGTTGCAGACTTACAAAATCAGCCCCAGCATTTT. This codes for CASSHVADLQNQPQHF.